This paragraph reports one T cell receptor (beta chain). The target antigen is unknown. Generated by immunoSEQ multiplex PCR, the TCRdb table keeps only in-frame clones and is missing some. Of approximately 300,000 clones listed, about 94% are singletons. These data belong to a study of T cell responses to AZD1222 COVID-19 vaccine. Findings and caveats of the study: Unmutated variant regions are reportedly targeted by nearly half of spike-specific TCRs. Two doses of AZD1222 preceded a rise in Spike-specific TCR breadth and depth. At 160-218 and 743-854, vaccine-associated CD4 TCRs were dominant, and they spanned spike. The donor group comprised mostly white British people and more females; the analysis possibly underestimated clonal diversity.

The clonotype was recovered from an adult who received the AZD1222 COVID-19 vaccine. The sample here was peripheral blood, taken 28 days after the second AZD1222 dose.

CDR3 residues: CASSPGVAGGEETQYF. CDR3 coding DNA: TGTGCCAGCAGCCCTGGGGTAGCGGGCGGGGAAGAGACCCAGTACTTC. The chain uses TRBV5-4 and TRBJ2-5; 7 bases align to TRBD2. Losses at the gene ends were 4 bases for V and 3 bases for J; bases not matched to a gene: 12. CDR1 SGHNT and CDR2 YYREEE come from the germline V gene (reference sequence). CDR3 size: 16 residues. Full variable domain (remainder filled in from reference TRBV5-4 and TRBJ2-5): ETGVTQSPTHLIKTRGQQVTLRCSSQSGHNTVSWYQQALGQGPQFIFQYYREEENGRGNFPPRFSGLQFPNYSSELNVNALELDDSALYLCASSPGVAGGEETQYFGPGTRLLVL.